This T cell receptor beta chain was captured in a study of shared clonotypes between healthy human individuals (dated by TCRdb to about 2020). Describing the broader study: Three men and two women, aged 18 to 49 years, made up the cohort. For each donor, CD4 naive and CD4 memory were each given three plates, CD8 naive was given two plates, and CD8 memory was given one plate. The study deeply sequenced blood TCR repertoires of roughly five healthy adults to estimate repertoire size and the extent of clonotype sharing between individuals. To increase sequencing depth and limit assay-specific biases, different laboratories used diverse techniques to prepare libraries and sequence TCR repertoires. Leukapheresis yielded between about 0.94 and 8.9 billion PBMCs per donor.

Using the deep immunoSEQ assay, TCR CDR3 regions were amplified from genomic DNA by multiplex PCR. Extracted genomic DNA from each cell subset was distributed evenly across all wells of several immunoSEQ 96-well plates, and each plate was treated as a replicate. For sorted subsets, approximately 200 ng of genomic DNA, equivalent to 30,000 or so T cell genomes, went into each replicate PCR. Purified libraries were measured with a Qubit 3.0 fluorometer, size-checked on a Bioanalyzer 2100, and measured again with the KAPA Library Quantification kit. Every immunoSEQ 96-well plate was sequenced on a dedicated single-read 150-cycle Illumina NextSeq 550 flow cell. As for the authors' bioinformatics: Because the immunoSEQ output included only junctional sequences and no quality scores, the filtering could not be the same as the filtering used for full-length reads. Sequences were annotated with PyIR, a Python wrapper for IgBLAST v1.9, using IMGT germline references to assign V/J genes and CDR3. Reads were filtered out if the reads had weak V/J assignments (E-value above 1e-6), no CDR3, stop codons, out-of-frame junctions, or ambiguous translated residues. V3J clonotypes were defined by identical inferred V gene, J gene, and CDR3 amino acid sequence. Percentage overlap between repertoires was calculated by dividing the number of shared unique clonotypes by the size of the smaller repertoire. RTK rarefaction, the Chao1 estimator, and Recon v2.1 estimates of unobserved clonotypes were used to assess repertoire richness. Generation probabilities were computed with OLGA for all TCRbeta clonotypes obtained by the gDNA method from four donors. TCRdb limited this immuneACCESS table to in-frame rearrangements with V and J called. A share of clones is missing; checked studies link under half to unresolved V genes, and the rest is unexplained. V, J and clone size are those of that table, while D and trimming were read from the DNA. The table for this sample lists more than 2,000,000 clones; approximately 95% of them were counted only once. Of the sample, 0.39% is held by the ten largest clones.

Healthy HIV-negative adults with no recently reported acute infections or vaccinations were included as donors. Every donor was a Caucasian adult residing in Nashville, Tennessee, USA. Magnetic negative selection was used to enrich CD4+ T cells, after which naive cells were positively selected on CD45RA and the negative fraction became the memory subset. After blood collection by leukapheresis, PBMCs were isolated using Ficoll-Histopaque density gradient centrifugation and then cryopreserved in the vapor phase of liquid nitrogen. Analytical flow cytometry was used to check the purity and quantity of every magnetically sorted T cell population. Each sorted fraction had its genomic DNA isolated and then quantified by UV absorbance on a Nanodrop 2000c. Based on the germline V gene, the CDR1 and CDR2 sequences are SGHRS and YFSETQ. V is clipped by 0 bases and J by 3 bases, and the sequence between their germline boundaries is 12 bases long. The CDR3, from cysteine to phenylalanine, totals 15 residues. This entry keeps only the CDR3 DNA: 45 bases, framed from base 1.

Points on this clone: Its cognate antigen has yet to be identified. No much larger clonotype is one base removed from it; base qualities were not supplied.

The study at large found these results: Because the study included a small number of donors, the genetic and exposure-history diversity represented was limited. Sampling was restricted to blood, and TCR repertoires in tissues likely differ from the TCR repertoires found in blood. Estimated clonotype richness was generally larger for naive than for memory subsets. Around 5% of naive CD4, 3% to 4% of naive CD8, approximately 2% of memory CD4, and approximately 0.39% of memory CD8 clonotypes were shared across several donors. Clonotypes shared by all four sorted-subset donors showed higher generation probabilities than non-shared clonotypes. Based on pairwise subsampling, the degree of clonotype sharing among donors was expected to be affected by sequencing depth. Incomplete sequencing was indicated by rarefaction of sorted-subset datasets, despite the large sequencing depth.

The rearrangement joined TRBV5-1 to TRBJ1-1; there is no confident call for the D gene. This TCR derives from a young man in good health. Some clones in this sample may be carry-over from other donors' samples. Sequences were obtained from naive CD4+ T cells from PBMCs. This specimen's cell subset or site label, per the study, means: CD45RA+ positively selected. The CDR3 protein is CASSLVQNAYTEAFF. In nucleotides, the sequence is TGCGCCAGCAGCTTGGTACAGAATGCGTACACTGAAGCTTTCTTT.